This T cell receptor (beta chain) stems from a study of beta chain features in type 1 diabetes. This clone occurred a few times. Sequencing targeted expressed TCRB transcripts, as all isolated RNA had been reverse transcribed. The repertoire was sequenced with immunoSEQ multiplex PCR; TCRdb's copy has only in-frame clones and lacks some. Among around 430,000 clones listed, approximately 30% were seen once. V lost 5 bases and J lost 2, with 13 bases in between. Germline lookup yields CDR1 SQVTM and CDR2 ANQGSEA. The length of the CDR3 is 13 residues. The chain couples TRBV29-1 to TRBJ2-7; D not resolved. Sequenced: naive CD4+ T cells from blood. The TCR comes from a man aged 18-30 years in good health. CDR3 amino acids: CSVSGGEPYEQYF. In DNA, the CDR3 is TGCAGCGTTTCGGGTGGAGAACCCTACGAGCAGTACTTC.